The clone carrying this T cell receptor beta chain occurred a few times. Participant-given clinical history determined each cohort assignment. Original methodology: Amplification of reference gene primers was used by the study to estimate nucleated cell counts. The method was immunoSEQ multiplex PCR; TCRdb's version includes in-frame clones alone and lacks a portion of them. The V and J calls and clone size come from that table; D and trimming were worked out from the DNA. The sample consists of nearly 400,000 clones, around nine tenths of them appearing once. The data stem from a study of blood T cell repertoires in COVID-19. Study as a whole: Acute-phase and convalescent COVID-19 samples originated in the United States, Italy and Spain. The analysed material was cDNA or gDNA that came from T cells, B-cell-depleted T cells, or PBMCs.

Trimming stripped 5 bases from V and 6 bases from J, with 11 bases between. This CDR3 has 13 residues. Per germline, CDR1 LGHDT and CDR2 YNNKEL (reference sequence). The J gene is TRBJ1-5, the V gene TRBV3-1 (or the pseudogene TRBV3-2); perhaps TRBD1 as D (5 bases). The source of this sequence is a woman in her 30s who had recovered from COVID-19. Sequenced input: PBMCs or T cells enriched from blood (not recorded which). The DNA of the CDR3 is TGTGCCAGCAGCGCCAGGGTGAGTCAGCCCCAGCATTTT. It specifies CASSARVSQPQHF.